The text below deals with one T cell receptor (beta chain). This clonotype was detected only a few times. Its antigen is unknown. Nothing much larger sits one base from this clone, and base qualities are not available. The germline V gene gives CDR1 as SGHAT and CDR2 as FQNNGV. There are 16 amino acids in the CDR3, from cysteine to phenylalanine inclusive. Only the CDR3 DNA is retained, 48 bases long and in frame from the first base. Germline trimming amounts to 0 bases on V and 4 bases on J, with 5 as the count of junction bases outside the gene matches. This record comes from a study of T cell repertoires in cytomegalovirus infection (dated by TCRdb to the late 2010s). Context from the whole study: Peptide stimulations targeted recently identified HLA-C-restricted CMV epitopes, whose presentation resists viral immunomodulation, together with well-studied HLA-B-restricted epitopes. Donor HLA type was relevant to the analysis, as public TCR beta signatures indicated carriage of CMV infection together with the matching HLA type.

These reads were obtained on an Illumina HiSeq 1500. The public reads were run again by TCRdb, first through fastp at Q25 and then through MiXCR, and only productive beta chains were kept. Identical CDR3 proteins give one entry, which carries the most common genes and DNA. This sample comprises 80,000 or so distinct CDR3 sequences, roughly 25% of them detected only once. Clones ranked in the top ten supply roughly 50% of the sample. Overall results and qualifications from the work: The ex vivo response was dominated by HLA-C-restricted CMV-specific TCR beta clonotypes, which also provided the single most frequent clonotype in two of eight donors. In both this cohort and an independent roughly 350-donor cohort, the cumulative frequency of public TCR beta family members distinguished carriers of CMV infection plus the relevant HLA type.

What this sample's treatment or condition label stands for: in vitro stimulation with specific CMV peptide epitopes to enrich CMV-specific T cells. The chain joins TRBV11-2 to TRBJ2-7; a stretch of 11 junction bases matches TRBD1. This TCR was sampled from a human donor in good health (CMV status not recorded). Some clones in this sample may be carry-over from other donors' samples. Sequences were derived from CD8+ T cells from cultured PBMCs, sampled from culture after CMV antigen stimulation. This receptor carries the CDR3 CASSLDGGQGAYEQYF. The DNA sequence reads TGTGCCAGCAGCTTAGATGGAGGACAGGGGGCATACGAGCAGTACTTC.